The clone carrying this TCR beta chain qualifies as medium-sized. The antigen remains unidentified. The data derive from a study of radiotherapy plus CTLA-4 blockade in lung cancer. Germline loops: CDR1 SGHVS, CDR2 FQNEAQ. CDR3 length: 15 amino acids. V was pared by 5 bases and J by 15 bases, with 12 bases of the junction left unmatched. Focal radiation plus CTLA-4 blockade with ipilimumab was administered to patients who had chemo-refractory metastatic non-small-cell lung cancer. Notes on the study in general: Blood TCR clones of tumor origin expanded after radiotherapy plus ipilimumab.

TCRdb's table, derived via immunoSEQ multiplex PCR, lists solely in-frame clones and lacks some. The sample has some 50,000 clones; roughly 84% are singletons. Sequencing used peripheral blood, obtained from a patient treated with radiotherapy plus ipilimumab. The V gene is TRBV7-8, the J gene TRBJ1-6, with TRBD1 matching 11 bases. The origin of this receptor is a human donor with non-small cell lung cancer who had a partial response to radiotherapy plus ipilimumab. CDR3 DNA: TGTGCCAGCAGCCCCCGGAGGACAGGGGGCGTGTTCCTCCACTTT. The encoded protein is CASSPRRTGGVFLHF.